The 11 T cell receptor beta chains below all came from one sample that was sequenced in a study of early T cells in non-severe SARS-CoV-2 infection. Via MiXCR, TCRdb re-called the 5' RACE reads, giving one row per CDR3 protein. The sample yields 55,000 to 70,000 distinct CDR3 sequences, more than 8.5% seen once. Sequenced: whole blood. These receptors all stem from an adult who was a healthcare worker with PCR-confirmed SARS-CoV-2 infection or an uninfected control (not recorded which).

In this sample, this clonotype turned up many times. The chain has TRBV2 and TRBJ1-3; TRBD1 aligns across 7 bases. This CDR3 spans 14 amino acids. V lost 6 bases, J lost 2 bases, and 4 bases stayed unmatched. Germline V gene data show CDR1 as SNHLY and CDR2 as FYNNEI. CDR3 loop: CASSLDRAGNTIYF. The CDR3 DNA sequence: TGTGCCAGCAGCCTTGACAGGGCTGGAAACACCATATATTTT. Full variable domain (rest looked up from reference TRBV2 and TRBJ1-3): EPEVTQTPSHQVTQMGQEVILRCVPISNHLYFYWYRQILGQKVEFLVSFYNNEISEKSEIFDDQFSVERPDGSNFTLKIRSTKLEDSAMYFCASSLDRAGNTIYFGEGSWLTVV.

This chain uses TRBV29-1 with TRBJ1-2, with no clear D. The CDR3 sequence is 12 residues long. Between the trimmed V and J ends, which lost 7 bases and 8 bases, there was a span of 17 bases. Germline values: CDR1 SQVTM, CDR2 ANQGSEA. The CDR3 loop is CSASPWAGGYTF. CDR3 in DNA: TGCAGCGCAAGTCCTTGGGCGGGAGGCTACACCTTC.

There are many counts of this clonotype. V gene TRBV7-2 combines with J gene TRBJ1-2; TRBD1 might be the D (5 bases). The CDR3 loop spans 15 amino acids. Germline CDR1 reads SGHTA; CDR2 reads FQGNSA. Trimming took 8 bases from V and 2 from J, leaving 18 bases between them. The CDR3 sequence is CASEEGSGGNYGYTF. CDR3 DNA sequence: TGTGCCAGCGAAGAGGGGAGCGGCGGAAACTATGGCTACACCTTC.

V gene TRBV27 combines with J gene TRBJ2-7, with no clear D. Germline V gene lookup returns CDR1 MNHEY and CDR2 SMNVEV (reference sequence). V was trimmed by 5 bases and J by 0 bases, leaving 8 bases between them. The CDR3 contains 13 residues. CDR3: CASSPESSYEQYF. Here the CDR3 DNA reads TGTGCCAGCAGTCCCGAGAGCTCCTACGAGCAGTACTTC.

This clonotype has at least ten counts. The rearrangement links TRBV11-2 to TRBJ1-4; 10 positions agree with TRBD1. CDR1 and CDR2 from the germline V gene are SGHAT and FQNNGV. V lost 4 bases, J lost 7 bases, and 6 bases stayed unmatched. There are 15 residues in the CDR3. The CDR3 spells CASSSRDRGREKLFF. CDR3 sequence (DNA): TGTGCCAGCAGCTCCCGGGACAGGGGACGTGAAAAACTGTTTTTT. The variable domain in full, completed from reference TRBV11-2 and TRBJ1-4, reads EAGVAQSPRYKIIEKRQSVAFWCNPISGHATLYWYQQILGQGPKLLIQFQNNGVVDDSQLPKDRFSAERLKGVDSTLKIQPAKLEDSAVYLCASSSRDRGREKLFFGSGTQLSVL.

This clonotype has a handful of counts. V and J are TRBV6-2 or TRBV6-3 and TRBJ2-5; D gene unclear. Germline loops: CDR1 MNHEY, CDR2 SVGEGT. Trimming cost V 4 bases and J 3 bases, with 9 bases left between them. The CDR3 spans 13 residues. The CDR3 DNA sequence: TGTGCCAGCAGTTCGATCAGCAAAGAGACCCAGTACTTC. This codes for CASSSISKETQYF.

This clonotype showed up many times. The V and J genes are TRBV19 and TRBJ1-5; no firm D call. CDR1 and CDR2 (germline): LNHDA, SQIVND (reference sequence). The CDR3 totals 17 residues. V shed 1 base and J shed 9 bases, with 22 bases lying between them. The CDR3 nucleotides are TGTGCCAGTAGTATAGGCGCGGACGTCAACCTCCGGGGGCCCCAGCATTTT. It translates to CASSIGADVNLRGPQHF. The full variable domain, completed using reference TRBV19 and TRBJ1-5, is DGGITQSPKYLFRKEGQNVTLSCEQNLNHDAMYWYRQDPGQGLRLIYYSQIVNDFQKGDIAEGYSVSREKKESFPLTVTSAQKNPTAFYLCASSIGADVNLRGPQHFGDGTRLSIL.

The rearrangement joins TRBV2 to TRBJ2-1, with D perhaps given as TRBD1 or TRBD2 (5 bases each). Trimming took 3 bases from V and 9 from J, leaving 9 bases between them. The length of the CDR3 is 12 residues. Germline-derived CDR1 and CDR2 are SNHLY and FYNNEI. Here the CDR3 reads CASSDNGGEQFF. CDR3 nucleotide sequence: TGTGCCAGCAGTGATAATGGGGGTGAGCAGTTCTTC.

This clonotype came up many times. The chain is built from TRBV6-2 or TRBV6-3 and TRBJ2-7, with 10 bases identical to TRBD1. CDR1 is MNHEY, CDR2 SVGEGT, per germline. This CDR3 spans 16 amino acids. The trim removed 0 bases at V and 3 bases at J, leaving 5 bases unmatched. Here the CDR3 reads CASSYSVGQGDYEQYF. CDR3 DNA sequence: TGTGCCAGCAGTTACTCGGTAGGACAGGGGGACTACGAGCAGTACTTC.

By proportion, this clonotype is large (0.1 to 1%). This chain joins TRBV27 and TRBJ2-5; no definite D call. With 7 bases removed from V and 5 bases from J, the gap between germline ends came to 17 bases. The CDR3 is 14 residues long. The germline V gene encodes CDR1 MNHEY and CDR2 SMNVEV (reference sequence). The CDR3 nucleotides are TGTGCCAGCACTCAGAGACAAGCTGGCGAGACCCAGTACTTC. It encodes CASTQRQAGETQYF.

A few counts support this clonotype. V usage is TRBV2 and J usage is TRBJ2-4, with 7 nucleotides matching TRBD1. The CDR3 covers 14 residues. CDR1 is SNHLY, CDR2 FYNNEI, per germline. Trimming at V came to 5 bases and at J to 5 bases, leaving 6 bases not matched to a gene. CDR3 protein: CASSIQGRQNIQYF. The CDR3 coding sequence is TGTGCCAGCAGTATACAGGGGCGTCAAAACATTCAGTACTTC.